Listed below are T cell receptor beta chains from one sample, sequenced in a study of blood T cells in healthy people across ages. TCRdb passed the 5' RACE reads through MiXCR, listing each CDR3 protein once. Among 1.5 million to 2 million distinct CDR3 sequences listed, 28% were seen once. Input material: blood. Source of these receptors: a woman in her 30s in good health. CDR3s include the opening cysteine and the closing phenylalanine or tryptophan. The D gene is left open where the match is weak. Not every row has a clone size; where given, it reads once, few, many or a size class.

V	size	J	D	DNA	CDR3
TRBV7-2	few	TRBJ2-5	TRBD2	TGTGCCAGCAGCCAAGGACTAGCGGACGAGACCCAGTACTTC	CASSQGLADETQYF
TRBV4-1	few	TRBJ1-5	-	TGCGCCAGCAGCCATGACTCTCGGGGTCAGCCCCAGCATTTT	CASSHDSRGQPQHF
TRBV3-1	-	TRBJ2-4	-	TGTGTCAGCAGCCCTGCAGTCGGTACCAAAAACATTCAGTACTTC	CVSSPAVGTKNIQYF
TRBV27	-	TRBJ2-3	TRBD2	TGTGCCAGCAGTTCCCCTAGCGGGAGCTACACAGATACGCAGTATTTT	CASSSPSGSYTDTQYF
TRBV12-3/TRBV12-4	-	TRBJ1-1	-	TGTGCCAGCACCGTTGGGGGGCACGCTGAAGCTTTCTTT	CASTVGGHAEAFF
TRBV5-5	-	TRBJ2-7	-	TGTGCCAGCAGCTTTCCGGGATTCTACGAGCAGTACTTC	CASSFPGFYEQYF
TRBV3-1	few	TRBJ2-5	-	TGTGCCAGCAACGCGACCCAGTACTTC	CASNATQYF
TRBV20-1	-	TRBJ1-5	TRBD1	TGCAGTGCTAGCAGGGGGTTGACTCAGCCCCGGCATTTT	CSASRGLTQPRHF
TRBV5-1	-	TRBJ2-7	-	TGCGCCAGCAGCTTGCAGGGTTGGGACGAGCAGTACTTC	CASSLQGWDEQYF
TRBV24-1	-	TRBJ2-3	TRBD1	TGTGCCACCAGGGGACAGGGCGGGGGCACAGATACGCAGTATTTT	CATRGQGGGTDTQYF
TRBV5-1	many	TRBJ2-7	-	TGCGCCAGCAGCTTGGATAGCATGGGGACTTCCGTTCAGCAGTACTTC	CASSLDSMGTSVQQYF
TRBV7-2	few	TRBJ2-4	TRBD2	TGTGCCAGCAGCTTTGACCCCACTAGCGGGAGTGGGGTCAAAAACATTCAGTACTTC	CASSFDPTSGSGVKNIQYF
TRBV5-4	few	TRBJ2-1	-	TGTGCCAGCAGCTTGGAGGTAGCCAGGGAGCAGTTCTTC	CASSLEVAREQFF
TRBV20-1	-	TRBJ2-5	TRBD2	TGCGGTGCTATAGCGGGGGGGTTTAGGACCCAGTACTTC	CGAIAGGFRTQYF
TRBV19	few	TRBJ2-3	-	TGTGCCAGTAGTATCCCACGGGAGCTACACACAGATACGCAGTATTTT	CASSIPRELHTDTQYF
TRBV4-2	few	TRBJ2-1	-	TGTGCCAGCAGCCAAGATCTTGCCGTGGGGGGTTTTCGTGAGCAGTTCTTC	CASSQDLAVGGFREQFF
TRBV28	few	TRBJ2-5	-	TGTGCCAGCAGTTTCTCCCGGGGGAGGAATCAAGAGACCCAGTACTTC	CASSFSRGRNQETQYF
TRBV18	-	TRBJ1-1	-	TGTGCCAGCTCTATCATAGGGCAGGTCAAAGCTGAAGCTTTCTTT	CASSIIGQVKAEAFF
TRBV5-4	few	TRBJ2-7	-	TGTGCCAGCAGCCGCGGGACTGACTTAGCCTACGAGCAGTACTTC	CASSRGTDLAYEQYF
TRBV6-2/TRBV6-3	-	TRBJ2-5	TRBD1	TGTGCCAGCAGTTCCACCGGACAGGGGATGAAGACCCAGTACTTC	CASSSTGQGMKTQYF
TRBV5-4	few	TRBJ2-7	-	TGTGCCAACAGCTTGCAAGGGTCCCGACTGAGCGGGCAGTACTTC	CANSLQGSRLSGQYF
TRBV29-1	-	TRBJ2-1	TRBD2	TGCGGCGTTGAGGTAGCGGGATACTACAATGAGCAGTTCTTC	CGVEVAGYYNEQFF
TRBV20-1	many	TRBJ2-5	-	TGCAGTGCTAGACAGGGTAGCGGCAGGGAGACCCAGTACTTC	CSARQGSGRETQYF
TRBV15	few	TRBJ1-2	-	TGTGCCACCAGCGGCAGACAGGACCTGGGTGGCTACACCTTC	CATSGRQDLGGYTF
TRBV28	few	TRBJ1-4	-	TGTGCCAGCAGTTTAGAGGTGGCCAGGGGAGAAAAACTGTTTTTT	CASSLEVARGEKLFF
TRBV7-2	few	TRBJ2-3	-	TGTGCCAGCAGCTTAGCGTCGGGACCGAACACAGATACGCAGTATTTT	CASSLASGPNTDTQYF
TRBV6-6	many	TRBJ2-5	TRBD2	TGTGCCAGCAGTTACAGTGGGGGGGGGCAAGAGACCCAGTACTTC	CASSYSGGGQETQYF
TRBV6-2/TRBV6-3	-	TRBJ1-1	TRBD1	TGTGCCAGCAGGCGGACAGGCTCAGGAGGAGAAGCTTTCTTT	CASRRTGSGGEAFF
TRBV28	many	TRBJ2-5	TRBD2	TGTGCCACCCGACGGGCGGGGGTGGTCCAAGAGACCCAGTACTTC	CATRRAGVVQETQYF